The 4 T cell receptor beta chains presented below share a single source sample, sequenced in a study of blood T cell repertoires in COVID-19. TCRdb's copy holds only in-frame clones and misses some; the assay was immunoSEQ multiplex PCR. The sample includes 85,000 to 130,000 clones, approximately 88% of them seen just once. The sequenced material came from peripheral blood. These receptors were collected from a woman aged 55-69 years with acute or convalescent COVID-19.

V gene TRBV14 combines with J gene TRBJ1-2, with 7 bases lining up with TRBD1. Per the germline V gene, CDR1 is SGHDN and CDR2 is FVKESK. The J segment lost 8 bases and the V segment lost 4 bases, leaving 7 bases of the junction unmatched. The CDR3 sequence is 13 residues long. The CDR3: CASSLWPGGGYTF. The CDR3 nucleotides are TGTGCCAGCAGCCTCTGGCCAGGGGGGGGCTACACCTTC. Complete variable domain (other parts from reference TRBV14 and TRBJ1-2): EAGVTQFPSHSVIEKGQTVTLRCDPISGHDNLYWYRRVMGKEIKFLLHFVKESKQDESGMPNNRFLAERTGGTYSTLKVQPAELEDSGVYFCASSLWPGGGYTFGSGTRLTVV.

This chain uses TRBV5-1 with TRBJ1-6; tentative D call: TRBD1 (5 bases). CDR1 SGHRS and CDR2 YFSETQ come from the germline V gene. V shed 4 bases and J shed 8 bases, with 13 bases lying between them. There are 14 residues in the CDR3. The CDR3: CASSPVGGDSPLHF. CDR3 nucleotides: TGCGCCAGCAGCCCGGTGGGGGGGGATTCACCCCTCCACTTT. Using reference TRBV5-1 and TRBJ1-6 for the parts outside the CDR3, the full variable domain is KAGVTQTPRYLIKTRGQQVTLSCSPISGHRSVSWYQQTPGQGLQFLFEYFSETQRNKGNFPGRFSGRQFSNSRSEMNVSTLELGDSALYLCASSPVGGDSPLHFGNGTRLTVT.

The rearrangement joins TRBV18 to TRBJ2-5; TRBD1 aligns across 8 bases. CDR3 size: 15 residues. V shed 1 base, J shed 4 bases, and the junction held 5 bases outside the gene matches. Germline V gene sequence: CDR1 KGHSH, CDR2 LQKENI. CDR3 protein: CASSPRRTGIETQYF. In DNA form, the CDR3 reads TGTGCCAGCTCACCACGCCGGACAGGGATAGAGACCCAGTACTTC.

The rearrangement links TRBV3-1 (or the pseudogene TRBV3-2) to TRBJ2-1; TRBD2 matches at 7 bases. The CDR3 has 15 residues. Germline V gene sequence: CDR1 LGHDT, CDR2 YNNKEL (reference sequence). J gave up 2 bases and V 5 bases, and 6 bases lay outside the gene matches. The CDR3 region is CASSFTSAAYNEQFF. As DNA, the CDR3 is TGTGCCAGCAGCTTTACTAGCGCAGCCTACAATGAGCAGTTCTTC.